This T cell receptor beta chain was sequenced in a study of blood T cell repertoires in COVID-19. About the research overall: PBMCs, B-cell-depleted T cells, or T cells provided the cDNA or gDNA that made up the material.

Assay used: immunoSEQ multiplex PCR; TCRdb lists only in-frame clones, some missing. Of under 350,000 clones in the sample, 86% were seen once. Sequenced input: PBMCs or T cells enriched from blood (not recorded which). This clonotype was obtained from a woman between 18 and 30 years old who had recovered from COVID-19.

The CDR3 spells CASSFFGGGNTIYF. Here the CDR3 DNA reads TGTGCCAGCAGCTTTTTCGGGGGGGGAAACACCATATATTTT. The chain has TRBV7-8 and TRBJ1-3, with a possible D match to TRBD1 (5 bases). The CDR3 is 14 amino acids. Trimming shortened V by 3 bases and J by 4 bases, and 10 bases separated the two germline ends. Germline V gives CDR1 SGHVS, CDR2 FQNEAQ.